This T cell receptor (beta chain) was observed in a study of control samples from healthy donors and cancer patients. CDR3 length equals 16 residues. Trimming at V came to 1 base and at J to 8 bases, leaving 11 bases not matched to a gene. CDR1 is GTSNPN, CDR2 SVGIG, per germline (reference sequence). TCRdb keeps only in-frame clones here, not all; method: immunoSEQ multiplex PCR. The table lists roughly 59,000 clones, around 90% of them singletons, with 1.7% in the top ten. This chain uses TRBV30 with TRBJ2-1, with 10 bases fitting TRBD2. This TCR came from a man aged 40-55 years with colorectal cancer. Sequences were obtained from PBMCs. CDR3 sequence: CAWSGFTSGGAYEQFF. The CDR3 bases are TGTGCCTGGAGTGGATTCACCAGCGGGGGGGCATATGAGCAGTTCTTC. The full variable domain, in which reference TRBV30 and TRBJ2-1 provide the parts outside the CDR3, is SQTIHQWPATLVQPVGSPLSLECTVEGTSNPNLYWYRQAAGRGLQLLFYSVGIGQISSEVPQNLSASRPQDRQFILSSKKLLLSDSGFYLCAWSGFTSGGAYEQFFGPGTRLTVL.